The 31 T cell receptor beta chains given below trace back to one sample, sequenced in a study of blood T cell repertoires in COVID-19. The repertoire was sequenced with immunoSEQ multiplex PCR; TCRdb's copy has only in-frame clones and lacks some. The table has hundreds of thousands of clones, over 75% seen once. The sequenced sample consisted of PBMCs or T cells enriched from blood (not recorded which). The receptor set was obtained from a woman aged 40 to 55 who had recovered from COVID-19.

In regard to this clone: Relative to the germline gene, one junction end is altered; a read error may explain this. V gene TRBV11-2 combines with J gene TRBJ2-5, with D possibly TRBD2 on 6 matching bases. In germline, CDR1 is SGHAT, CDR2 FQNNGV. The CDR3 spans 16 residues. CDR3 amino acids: CASSLAPSGGRETQYF. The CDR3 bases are TGTGCCAGCAGTTTAGCCCCGTCCGGGGGAAGGGAGACCCAGTACTTC.

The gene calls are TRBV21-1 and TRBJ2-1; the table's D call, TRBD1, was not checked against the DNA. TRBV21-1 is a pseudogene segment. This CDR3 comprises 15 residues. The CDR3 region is CASSKRGQGNNEQFF. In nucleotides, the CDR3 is TGTGCCAGCAGCAAACGGGGACAGGGCAACAATGAGCAGTTCTTC.

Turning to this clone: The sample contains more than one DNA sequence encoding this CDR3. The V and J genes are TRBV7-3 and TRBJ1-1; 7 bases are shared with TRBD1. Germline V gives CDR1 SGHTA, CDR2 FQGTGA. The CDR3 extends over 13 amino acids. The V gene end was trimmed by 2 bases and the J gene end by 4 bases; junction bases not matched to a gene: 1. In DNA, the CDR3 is TGTGCCAGCAGCTTACGACAGGGCACTGAAGCTTTCTTT. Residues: CASSLRQGTEAFF.

In DNA form, the CDR3 reads TGTGCCAGCAGCTTACAAGGAACCGGACAGGACTATGGCTACACCTTC. Translated, it gives CASSLQGTGQDYGYTF. This chain links TRBV7-8 with TRBJ1-2; 7 bases align to TRBD1. The germline V gene encodes CDR1 SGHVS and CDR2 FQNEAQ. The CDR3 runs 16 residues. J gave up 3 bases and V 2 bases, and 9 bases lay outside the gene matches.

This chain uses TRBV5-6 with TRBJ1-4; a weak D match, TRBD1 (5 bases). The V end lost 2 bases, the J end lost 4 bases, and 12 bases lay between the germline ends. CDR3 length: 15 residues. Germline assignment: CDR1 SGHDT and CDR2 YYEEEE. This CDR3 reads CASSFQGRYNEKLFF. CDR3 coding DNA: TGTGCCAGCAGCTTTCAGGGAAGATATAATGAAAAACTGTTTTTT.

In DNA form, the CDR3 reads TGTGCCAGCAGTCCCCAGCGGGTTCCCTACGAGCAGTACTTC. Its translation is CASSPQRVPYEQYF. The chain uses TRBV28 and TRBJ2-7; TRBD2 is a possible D gene (6 bases). V dropped 5 bases and J dropped 2 bases, with 13 bases sitting between them. Germline CDR1 is MDHEN and CDR2 is SYDVKM. The CDR3 runs 14 residues.

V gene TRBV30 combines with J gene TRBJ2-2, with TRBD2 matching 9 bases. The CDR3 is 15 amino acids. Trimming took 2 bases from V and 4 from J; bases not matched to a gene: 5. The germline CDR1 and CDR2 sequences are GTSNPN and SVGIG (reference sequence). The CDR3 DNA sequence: TGTGCCTGGAGTTATCTAGCGGGGACCACCGGGGAGCTGTTTTTT. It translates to CAWSYLAGTTGELFF.

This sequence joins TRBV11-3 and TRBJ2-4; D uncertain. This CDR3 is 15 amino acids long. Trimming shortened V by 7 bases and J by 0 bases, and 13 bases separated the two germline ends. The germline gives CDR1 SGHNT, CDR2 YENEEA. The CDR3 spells CASTQRPIAKNIQYF. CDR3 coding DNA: TGTGCCAGCACCCAGCGACCCATAGCCAAAAACATTCAGTACTTC.

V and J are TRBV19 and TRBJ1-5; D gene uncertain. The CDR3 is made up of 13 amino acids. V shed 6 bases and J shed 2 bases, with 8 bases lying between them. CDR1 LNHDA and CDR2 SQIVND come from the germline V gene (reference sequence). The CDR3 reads CASSLLGNQPQHF. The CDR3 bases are TGTGCCAGTAGCCTACTGGGCAATCAGCCCCAGCATTTT. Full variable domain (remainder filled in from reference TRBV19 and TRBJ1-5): DGGITQSPKYLFRKEGQNVTLSCEQNLNHDAMYWYRQDPGQGLRLIYYSQIVNDFQKGDIAEGYSVSREKKESFPLTVTSAQKNPTAFYLCASSLLGNQPQHFGDGTRLSIL.

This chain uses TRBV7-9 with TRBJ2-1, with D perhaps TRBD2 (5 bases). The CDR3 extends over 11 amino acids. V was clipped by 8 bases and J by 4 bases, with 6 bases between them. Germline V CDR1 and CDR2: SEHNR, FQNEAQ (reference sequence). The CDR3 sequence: CASGGYNEQFF. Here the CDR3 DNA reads TGTGCCAGCGGAGGTTACAATGAGCAGTTCTTC.

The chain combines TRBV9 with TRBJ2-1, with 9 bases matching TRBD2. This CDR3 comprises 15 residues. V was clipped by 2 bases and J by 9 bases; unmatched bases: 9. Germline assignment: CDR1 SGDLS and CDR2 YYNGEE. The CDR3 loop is CASSVTSGSGGEQFF. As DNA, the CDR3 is TGTGCCAGCAGCGTTACTAGCGGGTCAGGGGGTGAGCAGTTCTTC.

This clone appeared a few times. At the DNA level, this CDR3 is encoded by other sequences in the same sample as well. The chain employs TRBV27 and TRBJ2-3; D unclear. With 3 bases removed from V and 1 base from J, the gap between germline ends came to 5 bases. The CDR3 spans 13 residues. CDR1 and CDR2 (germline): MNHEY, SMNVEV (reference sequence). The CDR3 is CASSFLGTDTQYF. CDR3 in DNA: TGTGCCAGCAGTTTCCTCGGCACAGATACGCAGTATTTT.

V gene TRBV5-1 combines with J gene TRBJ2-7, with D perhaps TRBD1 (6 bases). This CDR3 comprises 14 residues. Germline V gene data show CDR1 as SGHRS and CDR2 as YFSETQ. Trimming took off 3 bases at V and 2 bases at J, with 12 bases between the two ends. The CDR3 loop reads CASSSGTSTYEQYF. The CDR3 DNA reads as TGCGCCAGCAGCTCGGGGACATCGACCTACGAGCAGTACTTC. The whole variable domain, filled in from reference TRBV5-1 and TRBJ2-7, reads KAGVTQTPRYLIKTRGQQVTLSCSPISGHRSVSWYQQTPGQGLQFLFEYFSETQRNKGNFPGRFSGRQFSNSRSEMNVSTLELGDSALYLCASSSGTSTYEQYFGPGTRLTVT.

CDR3 region: CATSDLTGFDADTQYF. For the CDR3, the DNA is TGTGCCACCAGTGATTTGACAGGGTTCGACGCAGATACGCAGTATTTT. The V call is TRBV24-1, the J call TRBJ2-3, with a possible D match to TRBD1 (6 bases). The CDR3 covers 16 residues. Trimming removed 0 bases at V and 4 bases at J, with 13 bases between. The germline V gene encodes CDR1 KGHDR and CDR2 SFDVKD.

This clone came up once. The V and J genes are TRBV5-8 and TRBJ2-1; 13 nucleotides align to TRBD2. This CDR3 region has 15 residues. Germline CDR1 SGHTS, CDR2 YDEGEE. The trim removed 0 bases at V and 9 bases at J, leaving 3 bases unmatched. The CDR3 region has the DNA TGTGCCAGCAGCTTGGTACTAGCGGGAGGGGGTGAGCAGTTCTTC. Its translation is CASSLVLAGGGEQFF.

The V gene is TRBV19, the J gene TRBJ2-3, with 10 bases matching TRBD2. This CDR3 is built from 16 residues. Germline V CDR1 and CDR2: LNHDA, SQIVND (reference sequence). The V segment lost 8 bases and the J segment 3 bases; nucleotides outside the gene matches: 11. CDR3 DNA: TGTGCCAGTGGTAGCAGCGGGGGGGTATGGACAGATACGCAGTATTTT. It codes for CASGSSGGVWTDTQYF.

This CDR3 is CASSQGTGGDVQYF. The CDR3 DNA reads TGTGCCAGCTCTCAGGGAACGGGAGGGGATGTGCAGTACTTC. The chain links TRBV18 to TRBJ2-7; 8 positions match TRBD2. With 6 bases clipped from V and 9 bases from J, the junction kept 13 bases outside the gene matches. In germline, CDR1 is KGHSH, CDR2 LQKENI. This CDR3 region has 14 residues.

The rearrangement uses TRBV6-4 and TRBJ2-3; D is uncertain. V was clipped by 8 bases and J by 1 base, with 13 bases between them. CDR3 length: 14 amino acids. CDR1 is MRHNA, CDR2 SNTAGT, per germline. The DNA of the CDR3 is TGTGCCAGCTCCCCTTTTCTAGGCACAGATACGCAGTATTTT. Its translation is CASSPFLGTDTQYF.

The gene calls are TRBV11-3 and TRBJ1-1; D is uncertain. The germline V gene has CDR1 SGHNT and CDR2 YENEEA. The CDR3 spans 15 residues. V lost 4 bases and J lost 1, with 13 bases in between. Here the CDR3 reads CASSSSPTRNTEAFF. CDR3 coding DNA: TGTGCCAGCAGCTCAAGTCCGACTCGGAACACTGAAGCTTTCTTT.

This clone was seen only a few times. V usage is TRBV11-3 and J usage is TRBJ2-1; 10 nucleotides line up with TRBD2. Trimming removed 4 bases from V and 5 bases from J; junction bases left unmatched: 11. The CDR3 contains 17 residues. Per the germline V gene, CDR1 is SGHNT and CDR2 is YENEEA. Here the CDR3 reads CASSSASSGRWNNEQFF. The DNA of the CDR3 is TGTGCCAGCAGCTCAGCGAGTAGCGGGAGGTGGAACAATGAGCAGTTCTTC.

Here the CDR3 DNA reads TGTGCCAGCAGTTACGCGACACTCTTCTACGAGCAGTACTTC. This encodes CASSYATLFYEQYF. The genes are TRBV6-2 or TRBV6-3 and TRBJ2-7; D remains unclear. The CDR3 runs 14 residues. The V gene's germline CDR1 is MNHEY and CDR2 SVGEGT. Trimming pared 2 bases from V and 3 bases from J, leaving 11 bases between.

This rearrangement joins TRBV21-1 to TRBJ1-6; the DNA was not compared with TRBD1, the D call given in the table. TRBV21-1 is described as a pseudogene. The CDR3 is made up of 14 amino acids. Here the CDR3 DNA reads TGTGCCAGCAGACGGGACAGCCCCAATTCACCCCTCCACTTT. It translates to CASRRDSPNSPLHF.

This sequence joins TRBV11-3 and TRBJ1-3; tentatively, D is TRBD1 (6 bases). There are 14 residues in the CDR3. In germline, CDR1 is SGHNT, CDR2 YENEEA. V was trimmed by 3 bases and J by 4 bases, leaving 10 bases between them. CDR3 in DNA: TGTGCCAGCAGCTTTAACAGGGAAGGAAACACCATATATTTT. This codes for CASSFNREGNTIYF. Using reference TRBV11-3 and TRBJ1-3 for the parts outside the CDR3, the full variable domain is EAGVVQSPRYKIIEKKQPVAFWCNPISGHNTLYWYLQNLGQGPELLIRYENEEAVDDSQLPKDRFSAERLKGVDSTLKIQPAELGDSAVYLCASSFNREGNTIYFGEGSWLTVV.

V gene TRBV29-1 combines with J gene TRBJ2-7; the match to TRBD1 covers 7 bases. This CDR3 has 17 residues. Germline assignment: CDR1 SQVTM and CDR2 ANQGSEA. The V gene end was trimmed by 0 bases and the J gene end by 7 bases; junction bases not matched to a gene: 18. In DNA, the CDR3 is TGCAGCGTTGAAGAACGTGGGACAGAAAACTTACGTCGGGAGCAGTACTTC. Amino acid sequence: CSVEERGTENLRREQYF.

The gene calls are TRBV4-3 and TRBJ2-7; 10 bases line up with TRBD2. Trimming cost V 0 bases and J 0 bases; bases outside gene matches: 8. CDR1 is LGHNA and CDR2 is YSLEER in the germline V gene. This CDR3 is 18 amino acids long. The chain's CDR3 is CASSQDSFRTSGSYEQYF. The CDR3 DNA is TGCGCCAGCAGCCAAGACTCATTTAGGACTAGCGGCTCCTACGAGCAGTACTTC.

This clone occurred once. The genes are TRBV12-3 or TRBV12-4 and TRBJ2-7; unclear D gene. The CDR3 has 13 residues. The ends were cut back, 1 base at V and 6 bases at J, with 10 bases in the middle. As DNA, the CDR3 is TGTGCCAGCAGTTTAGAGACCGGGTCCGAGCAGTACTTC. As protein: CASSLETGSEQYF.

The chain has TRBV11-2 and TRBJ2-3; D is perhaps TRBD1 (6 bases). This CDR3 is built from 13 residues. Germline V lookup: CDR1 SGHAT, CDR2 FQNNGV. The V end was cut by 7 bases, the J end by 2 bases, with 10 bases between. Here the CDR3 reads CASNRANTDTQYF. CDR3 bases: TGTGCCAGCAACAGGGCTAACACAGATACGCAGTATTTT.

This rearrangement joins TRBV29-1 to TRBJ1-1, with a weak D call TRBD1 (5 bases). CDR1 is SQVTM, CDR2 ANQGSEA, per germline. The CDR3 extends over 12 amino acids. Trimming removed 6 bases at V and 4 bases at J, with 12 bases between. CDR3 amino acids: CSVDGGLTEAFF. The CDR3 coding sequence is TGCAGCGTGGACGGGGGACTCACTGAAGCTTTCTTT. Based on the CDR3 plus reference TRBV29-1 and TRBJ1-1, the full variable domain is SAVISQKPSRDICQRGTSLTIQCQVDSQVTMMFWYRQQPGQSLTLIATANQGSEATYESGFVIDKFPISRPNLTFSTLTVSNMSPEDSSIYLCSVDGGLTEAFFGQGTRLTVV.

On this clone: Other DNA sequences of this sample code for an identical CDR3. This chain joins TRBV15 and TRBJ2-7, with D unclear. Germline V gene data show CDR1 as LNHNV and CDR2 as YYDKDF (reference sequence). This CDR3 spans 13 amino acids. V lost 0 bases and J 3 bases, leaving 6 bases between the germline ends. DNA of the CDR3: TGTGCCACCAGCAGAGAAAACGGCTACGAGCAGTACTTC. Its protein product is CATSRENGYEQYF.

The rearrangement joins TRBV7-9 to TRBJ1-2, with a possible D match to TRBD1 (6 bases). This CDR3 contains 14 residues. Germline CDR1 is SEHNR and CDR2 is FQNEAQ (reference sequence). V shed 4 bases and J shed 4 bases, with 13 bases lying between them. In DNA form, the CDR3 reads TGTGCCAGCAGCTCCCCGGGACAAGTCTATGGCTACACCTTC. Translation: CASSSPGQVYGYTF.

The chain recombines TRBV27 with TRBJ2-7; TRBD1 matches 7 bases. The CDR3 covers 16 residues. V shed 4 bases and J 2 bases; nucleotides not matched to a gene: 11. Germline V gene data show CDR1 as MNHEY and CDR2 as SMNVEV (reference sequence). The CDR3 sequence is CASSYSSGTVAYEQYF. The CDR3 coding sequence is TGTGCCAGCAGTTATTCTTCCGGGACAGTGGCCTACGAGCAGTACTTC.